These 13 T cell receptor beta chains came from one sample sequenced in a study of long-term antiretroviral therapy in people with HIV. Sequencing used immunoSEQ v3.0 at survey level. Assay used: immunoSEQ multiplex PCR; TCRdb lists only in-frame clones, some missing. The repertoire holds under 20,000 clones, with around 84% as singletons. Source: unsorted PBMCs, taken 0.3 years after starting antiretroviral therapy. The source is a woman between 50 and 59 years old with HIV.

CDR3 amino acids: CASSKGLAGGYNEQFF. CDR3 sequence (DNA): TGTGCCAGCAGCAAAGGACTAGCGGGGGGATACAATGAGCAGTTCTTC. The chain is built from TRBV21-1 and TRBJ2-1; the table's D call TRBD2 went unverified against the DNA. TRBV21-1 is tagged as a pseudogene. CDR3 length: 16 amino acids.

The chain combines TRBV5-4 with TRBJ2-1; D not resolved. V lost 0 bases and J 2 bases, leaving 6 bases between the germline ends. Germline V gene lookup returns CDR1 SGHNT and CDR2 YYREEE (reference sequence). The CDR3 consists of 14 residues. The CDR3 nucleotides are TGTGCCAGCAGCTTGGCTGGCCCCTACAATGAGCAGTTCTTC. The encoded protein is CASSLAGPYNEQFF. Based on the CDR3 plus reference TRBV5-4 and TRBJ2-1, the full variable domain is ETGVTQSPTHLIKTRGQQVTLRCSSQSGHNTVSWYQQALGQGPQFIFQYYREEENGRGNFPPRFSGLQFPNYSSELNVNALELDDSALYLCASSLAGPYNEQFFGPGTRLTVL.

Comments on this clone: Other DNA sequences within the sample encode an identical CDR3. This CDR3 is CASSLGDEKLFF. The CDR3 DNA sequence: TGCGCCAGCAGCTTGGGAGACGAAAAACTGTTTTTT. This chain connects TRBV5-1 to TRBJ1-4; D is undetermined. Trimming removed 0 bases at V and 8 bases at J, with 5 bases between. CDR3 length: 12 residues. Germline CDR1 reads SGHRS; CDR2 reads YFSETQ.

The chain employs TRBV4-1 and TRBJ1-4; tentative D call: TRBD1 (5 bases). Trimming stripped 4 bases from V and 4 bases from J, with 22 bases between. The CDR3 loop spans 18 amino acids. From germline, CDR1 is MGHRA and CDR2 YSYEKL. CDR3 sequence: CASSPYHTRDRRNEKLFF. CDR3 in DNA: TGCGCCAGCAGCCCTTACCATACCCGGGACCGACGTAATGAAAAACTGTTTTTT.

The gene calls are TRBV7-2 and TRBJ1-1; D is possibly TRBD1 (6 bases). Germline lookup yields CDR1 SGHTA and CDR2 FQGNSA. The CDR3 contains 15 residues. V lost 5 bases and J lost 1, with 14 bases in between. The CDR3 reads CASSPDIQGNTEAFF. The CDR3 DNA reads TGTGCCAGCAGCCCAGACATACAGGGGAACACTGAAGCTTTCTTT.

This rearrangement joins TRBV5-4 to TRBJ2-5; D may be TRBD2 (7 bases). Trimming took off 3 bases at V and 1 base at J, with 10 bases between the two ends. The CDR3 runs 14 residues. Germline CDR1 and CDR2: SGHNT and YYREEE (reference sequence). The CDR3 reads CASSSGGPQETQYF. The CDR3 DNA follows: TGTGCCAGCAGCTCCGGGGGGCCCCAAGAGACCCAGTACTTC.

This clone was seen just once. At one end, the junction sequence differs from germline, possibly due to a read error. V usage is TRBV9 and J usage is TRBJ1-2, with D maybe TRBD1 (6 bases). This CDR3 has 14 residues. Germline-derived CDR1 and CDR2 are SGDLS and YYNGEE. In DNA, the CDR3 is TGTGCCAGCAGCCCTCGAGGGCAGGGGTATGGGATAATCTTC. Translation gives CASSPRGQGYGIIF.

J is TRBJ2-7 and V is TRBV5-6, with D unresolved. In germline, CDR1 is SGHDT, CDR2 YYEEEE. The CDR3 has 10 amino acids. CDR3 DNA sequence: TGTGCCAGCATCTTGCACGAGCAGTACGTC. This codes for CASILHEQYV.

This rearrangement joins TRBV27 to TRBJ2-5; 7 bases map to TRBD2. With V trimmed by 3 bases and J by 5 bases, 9 bases remained unmatched. CDR1 is MNHEY, CDR2 SMNVEV, per germline (reference sequence). CDR3 length: 15 amino acids. The CDR3 reads CASSFSGLGGETQYF. The CDR3 DNA follows: TGTGCCAGCAGTTTCTCCGGACTAGGTGGTGAGACCCAGTACTTC.

This clone has just a few counts. The chain couples TRBV5-1 to TRBJ1-2; D is unresolved. Trimming pared 5 bases from V and 0 bases from J, leaving 11 bases between. This CDR3 contains 14 residues. CDR1 SGHRS and CDR2 YFSETQ come from the germline V gene. The CDR3 protein is CASRLGTTNYGYTF. The CDR3 DNA sequence: TGCGCCAGCAGGTTAGGCACTACTAACTATGGCTACACCTTC.

The chain is built from TRBV19 and TRBJ2-5; TRBD1 agrees at 7 bases. Germline loops: CDR1 LNHDA, CDR2 SQIVND (reference sequence). The CDR3 has 13 residues. With V trimmed by 0 bases and J by 5 bases, 0 bases remained unmatched. CDR3 DNA sequence: TGTGCCAGTAGTATAGAGACAGGGGAGACCCAGTACTTC. Protein sequence: CASSIETGETQYF.

V and J are TRBV5-1 and TRBJ2-5; TRBD1 aligns across 12 bases. Trimming cost V 4 bases and J 4 bases; bases outside gene matches: 8. The CDR3 runs to 16 residues. CDR1 is SGHRS, CDR2 YFSETQ, per germline. DNA of the CDR3: TGCGCCAGCAGCCCAACCGGGACAGGGGGCTCAGAGACCCAGTACTTC. It encodes CASSPTGTGGSETQYF.

J is TRBJ2-7 and V is TRBV25-1; weak D call: TRBD1 (5 bases). V was cut by 1 base and J by 2 bases, with 9 bases left in between. Germline loops: CDR1 MGHDK, CDR2 SYGVNS. CDR3 size: 14 residues. CDR3 sequence reads: CASSESTVTYEQYF. CDR3 DNA: TGTGCCAGCAGTGAATCGACAGTAACCTACGAGCAGTACTTC.